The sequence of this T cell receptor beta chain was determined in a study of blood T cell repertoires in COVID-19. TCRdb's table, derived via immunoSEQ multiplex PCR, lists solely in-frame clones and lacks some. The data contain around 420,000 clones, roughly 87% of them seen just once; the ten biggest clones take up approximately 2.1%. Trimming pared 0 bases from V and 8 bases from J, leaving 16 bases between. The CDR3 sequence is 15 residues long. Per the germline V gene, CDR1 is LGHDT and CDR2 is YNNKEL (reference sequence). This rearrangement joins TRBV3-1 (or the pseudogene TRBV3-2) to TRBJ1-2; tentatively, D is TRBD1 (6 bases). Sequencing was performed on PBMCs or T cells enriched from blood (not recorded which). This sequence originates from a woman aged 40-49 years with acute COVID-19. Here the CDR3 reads CASSQDGAGARGYTF. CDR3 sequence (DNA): TGTGCCAGCAGCCAAGATGGGGCGGGGGCGCGAGGCTACACCTTC.